Presented here are 10 T cell receptor beta chains from one specimen sequenced in a study of T cell repertoires in cytomegalovirus infection. Each CDR3 protein gets one entry after TCRdb re-called the reads with MiXCR. The profile shows approximately 150,000 distinct CDR3 sequences, about 6.5% of them singletons. Material: PBMCs. The receptors originated from a human donor in good health (CMV status not recorded). Some clones in this sample may be carry-over from other donors' samples.

This clonotype has only a few counts. The chain combines TRBV28 with TRBJ2-7; TRBD1 is a possible D gene (6 bases). This CDR3 has 15 residues. In germline, CDR1 is MDHEN, CDR2 SYDVKM. V lost 2 bases and J 3 bases, leaving 14 bases between the germline ends. DNA of the CDR3: TGTGCCAGCAGTTTACTCTCACAGGGACACTACGAGCAGTACTTC. It yields the protein CASSLLSQGHYEQYF.

This clonotype was observed many times. DNA of the CDR3: TGTGCCAGCACTCCGACGGACATAAATTCACCCCTCCACTTT. Protein product: CASTPTDINSPLHF. The V and J genes are TRBV2 and TRBJ1-6, with D perhaps matching TRBD1 (5 bases). This CDR3 comprises 14 residues. The V end was cut by 7 bases, the J end by 7 bases, with 14 bases between. CDR1 and CDR2 (germline): SNHLY, FYNNEI. The complete variable domain, with remaining parts taken from reference TRBV2 and TRBJ1-6, reads EPEVTQTPSHQVTQMGQEVILRCVPISNHLYFYWYRQILGQKVEFLVSFYNNEISEKSEIFDDQFSVERPDGSNFTLKIRSTKLEDSAMYFCASTPTDINSPLHFGNGTRLTVT.

This clonotype was recorded at least ten times. This chain links TRBV7-2 with TRBJ2-3; perhaps TRBD1 as D (6 bases). The CDR3 totals 13 residues. The V end lost 3 bases, the J end lost 4 bases, and 8 bases lay between the germline ends. Germline CDR1 reads SGHTA; CDR2 reads FQGNSA. Written as DNA, the CDR3 is TGTGCCAGCAGCTTGACAGGCTCAGATACGCAGTATTTT. Its protein is CASSLTGSDTQYF.

At least ten counts were recorded for this clonotype. The chain carries TRBV7-2 and TRBJ2-7; perhaps D is TRBD1 or TRBD2 (6 bases each). V dropped 1 base and J dropped 3 bases, with 13 bases sitting between them. The CDR3 is made up of 15 amino acids. Germline CDR1 and CDR2: SGHTA and FQGNSA. CDR3 bases: TGTGCCAGCAGCTTAGGTGGGGGGCCGATCTACGAGCAGTACTTC. Encoded protein: CASSLGGGPIYEQYF.

This chain joins TRBV29-1 and TRBJ1-2, with a tentative D call TRBD1 (6 bases). The CDR3 is 15 residues long. Germline loops: CDR1 SQVTM, CDR2 ANQGSEA. V was shortened by 3 bases and J by 2 bases, with 16 bases between the two germline ends. The CDR3 bases are TGCAGCGTTGATTTCCCAGGGGACGGAAACTATGGCTACACCTTC. Amino acid sequence: CSVDFPGDGNYGYTF.

This clonotype was observed at least ten times. This chain links TRBV7-3 with TRBJ2-1; unclear D gene. The CDR3 is 12 amino acids. CDR1 and CDR2 from the germline V gene are SGHTA and FQGTGA. Trimming shortened V by 5 bases and J by 6 bases, and 8 bases separated the two germline ends. CDR3 DNA: TGTGCCAGCAGCGCACTCGGCAATGAGCAGTTCTTC. It specifies CASSALGNEQFF.

At least ten counts were recorded for this clonotype. This chain joins TRBV12-3 or TRBV12-4 and TRBJ1-1; 7 bases line up with TRBD1. The CDR3 contains 14 residues. V lost 7 bases and J lost 4; bases outside the gene matches: 9. The CDR3 coding sequence is TGTGCCAGCACCCCCCTAACAGGGGCCACTGAAGCTTTCTTT. Translated: CASTPLTGATEAFF.

This clonotype was detected many times. This chain links TRBV5-1 with TRBJ2-1; 11 nucleotides match TRBD1. The CDR3 has 15 amino acids. Germline trimming cut 2 bases from V and 7 bases from J; bases unmatched to any gene: 5. The germline gives CDR1 SGHRS, CDR2 YFSETQ. The CDR3 bases are TGCGCCAGCAGCTTAGGACAGGGGGCGCTTAATGAGCAGTTCTTC. This encodes CASSLGQGALNEQFF.

This clonotype was found many times. The J gene is TRBJ2-5, the V gene TRBV7-8; D ambiguous. The CDR3 has 14 residues. V was clipped by 1 base and J by 2 bases, with 8 bases between them. Germline CDR1 is SGHVS and CDR2 is FQNEAQ. CDR3 nucleotide sequence: TGTGCCAGCAGCTTAGGACCCTCGCAAGAGACCCAGTACTTC. Its translation is CASSLGPSQETQYF.

The chain has TRBV12-3 or TRBV12-4 and TRBJ2-1; tentative D call: TRBD1 (5 bases). Trimming took off 5 bases at V and 4 bases at J, with 12 bases between the two ends. CDR3 length equals 14 residues. The CDR3 reads CASSQGRQYNEQFF. The CDR3 nucleotides read TGTGCCAGCAGTCAAGGGCGACAGTACAATGAGCAGTTCTTC.